The 16 T cell receptor beta chains in this list originate from one sample, sequenced in a study of shared clonotypes between healthy human individuals. Assay used: immunoSEQ multiplex PCR; TCRdb lists only in-frame clones, some missing. The sample contains 800,000 to 1,200,000 clones, approximately 80% of which appear only once. Source material: memory CD4+ T cells from PBMCs. The subset is: CD45RA-negative fraction. Receptors were obtained from a man younger than 35 in good health. Some clones in this sample may be carry-over from other donors' samples.

The V call is TRBV27, the J call TRBJ1-3; no clear D gene. The CDR3 is 14 amino acids. V lost 6 bases and J 3 bases, leaving 12 bases between the germline ends. The germline V gene has CDR1 MNHEY and CDR2 SMNVEV (reference sequence). Here the CDR3 reads CASRAASLGNTIYF. CDR3 bases: TGTGCCAGCAGGGCAGCATCGCTTGGAAACACCATATATTTT.

The chain has TRBV5-4 and TRBJ2-5; 8 bases fit TRBD2. The germline gives CDR1 SGHNT, CDR2 YYREEE (reference sequence). This CDR3 contains 16 residues. Germline trimming cut 2 bases from V and 4 bases from J; bases unmatched to any gene: 10. The CDR3: CASSLKGPGGAETQYF. CDR3 DNA sequence: TGTGCCAGCAGCTTAAAGGGGCCCGGGGGGGCAGAGACCCAGTACTTC.

This chain connects TRBV7-9 to TRBJ1-4; 10 nucleotides line up with TRBD1. J gave up 8 bases and V 5 bases, and 5 bases lay outside the gene matches. From germline, CDR1 is SEHNR and CDR2 FQNEAQ (reference sequence). The length of the CDR3 is 14 residues. CDR3 DNA: TGTGCCAGCAGCCAGGACAGGGGGGCGGAAAAACTGTTTTTT. Its translation: CASSQDRGAEKLFF.

The chain recombines TRBV28 with TRBJ1-2; D gene ambiguous. Germline-derived CDR1 and CDR2 are MDHEN and SYDVKM. V was pared by 5 bases and J by 1 base, with 11 bases between. The CDR3 spans 14 residues. CDR3 DNA sequence: TGTGCCAGCAGTCGCGGGGTTGGTAACTATGGCTACACCTTC. Protein sequence: CASSRGVGNYGYTF.

V gene TRBV6-5 combines with J gene TRBJ2-1, with a possible D match to TRBD1 (6 bases). V dropped 4 bases and J dropped 9 bases, with 13 bases sitting between them. This CDR3 region has 13 residues. Germline CDR1 is MNHEY and CDR2 is SVGAGI. DNA of the CDR3: TGTGCCAGCAGTTTGGGGGCCCGGGGTGAGCAGTTCTTC. Protein: CASSLGARGEQFF.

V usage is TRBV5-8 and J usage is TRBJ2-1; D might be TRBD2 (5 bases). The CDR3 runs to 13 residues. V shed 0 bases and J shed 10 bases, with 11 bases lying between them. From germline, CDR1 is SGHTS and CDR2 YDEGEE. CDR3 protein: CASSLGEINEQFF. CDR3 bases: TGTGCCAGCAGCTTGGGGGAGATAAACGAGCAGTTCTTC. Full variable domain (remainder filled in from reference TRBV5-8 and TRBJ2-1): EAGVTQSPTHLIKTRGQQATLRCSPISGHTSVYWYQQALGLGLQFLLWYDEGEERNRGNFPPRFSGRQFPNYSSELNVNALELEDSALYLCASSLGEINEQFFGPGTRLTVL.

The chain couples TRBV9 to TRBJ1-2; 7 bases match TRBD1. The V segment lost 0 bases and the J segment 5 bases; nucleotides outside the gene matches: 7. Germline V CDR1 and CDR2: SGDLS, YYNGEE. The length of the CDR3 is 15 residues. CDR3 protein: CASSVDLTGKYGYTF. The CDR3 nucleotides are TGTGCCAGCAGCGTAGACCTGACAGGGAAGTATGGCTACACCTTC.

The rearrangement joins TRBV30 to TRBJ1-4; D is uncertain. This CDR3 has 13 amino acids. V lost 3 bases and J lost 5, with 10 bases in between. Germline CDR1 and CDR2: GTSNPN and SVGIG (reference sequence). This CDR3 reads CAWREGWNEKLFF. The CDR3 DNA is TGTGCCTGGAGGGAGGGCTGGAATGAAAAACTGTTTTTT.

The chain is built from TRBV29-1 and TRBJ2-5; 11 bases align to TRBD1. This CDR3 has 14 amino acids. After removal of 4 bases from V and 3 bases from J, the junction contained 4 bases not matched to a gene. Germline V gene data show CDR1 as SQVTM and CDR2 as ANQGSEA. Here the CDR3 DNA reads TGCAGCGTTGCGGGACAGGGGGACAAAGAGACCCAGTACTTC. This translates into CSVAGQGDKETQYF.

The chain carries TRBV5-1 and TRBJ2-7; tentative D call: TRBD1 (6 bases). CDR3 length: 15 residues. Trimming left V 0 bases short and J 1 base short, with 11 bases between. The germline CDR1 and CDR2 sequences are SGHRS and YFSETQ. The CDR3 DNA sequence: TGCGCCAGCAGCTTGGCCGGGACACCTTCCTACGAGCAGTACTTC. Protein product: CASSLAGTPSYEQYF.

The chain links TRBV5-6 to TRBJ1-1; D is unresolved. Germline CDR1 SGHDT, CDR2 YYEEEE. CDR3 length: 15 residues. V was trimmed by 4 bases and J by 2 bases, leaving 15 bases between them. DNA of the CDR3: TGTGCCAGCAGCATATTGGTGAGGGAAAACACTGAAGCTTTCTTT. It translates to CASSILVRENTEAFF.

The J gene is TRBJ2-3, the V gene TRBV4-1, with no clear D. This CDR3 has 12 residues. Trimming shortened V by 9 bases and J by 1 base, and 8 bases separated the two germline ends. CDR1 MGHRA and CDR2 YSYEKL come from the germline V gene. CDR3 protein: CASSSGTDTQYF. The CDR3, as DNA: TGCGCCAGTAGTTCTGGCACAGATACGCAGTATTTT.

This chain connects TRBV27 to TRBJ2-5; D gene unclear. CDR3 length: 13 amino acids. V gave up 8 bases and J gave up 4 bases, with 14 bases separating them. Germline CDR1 MNHEY, CDR2 SMNVEV (reference sequence). The CDR3 DNA reads TGTGCCAGCTCCTTGGATCTAGGAGAGACCCAGTACTTC. Its translation: CASSLDLGETQYF.

This sequence joins TRBV2 and TRBJ2-3, with TRBD2 identical over 7 bases. V trimming: 3 bases; J trimming: 10 bases; junction bases outside the gene matches: 4. Germline-derived CDR1 and CDR2 are SNHLY and FYNNEI. The length of the CDR3 is 12 residues. CDR3 loop: CASSEREFAQYF. The DNA for the CDR3 is TGTGCCAGCAGTGAGCGGGAGTTCGCGCAGTATTTT. Using reference TRBV2 and TRBJ2-3 for the parts outside the CDR3, the full variable domain is EPEVTQTPSHQVTQMGQEVILRCVPISNHLYFYWYRQILGQKVEFLVSFYNNEISEKSEIFDDQFSVERPDGSNFTLKIRSTKLEDSAMYFCASSEREFAQYFGPGTRLTVL.

The rearrangement joins TRBV7-2 to TRBJ2-3, with D tentatively TRBD2 (6 bases). The CDR3 contains 15 residues. Looked up from germline, CDR1 is SGHTA and CDR2 is FQGNSA. V lost 1 base, J lost 5 bases, and 13 bases lay in between. The CDR3 spells CASSLVALGGDTQYF. CDR3 nucleotides: TGTGCCAGCAGCTTAGTGGCCCTGGGGGGAGATACGCAGTATTTT.

The V gene is TRBV18, the J gene TRBJ2-7; 9 bases align to TRBD2. CDR1 and CDR2 from the germline V gene are KGHSH and LQKENI. The CDR3 sequence is 16 residues long. V trimming: 3 bases; J trimming: 5 bases; junction bases outside the gene matches: 11. The CDR3: CASSPGVAGDIHEQYF. As DNA, the CDR3 is TGTGCCAGCTCACCTGGGGTAGCGGGAGACATCCACGAGCAGTACTTC.